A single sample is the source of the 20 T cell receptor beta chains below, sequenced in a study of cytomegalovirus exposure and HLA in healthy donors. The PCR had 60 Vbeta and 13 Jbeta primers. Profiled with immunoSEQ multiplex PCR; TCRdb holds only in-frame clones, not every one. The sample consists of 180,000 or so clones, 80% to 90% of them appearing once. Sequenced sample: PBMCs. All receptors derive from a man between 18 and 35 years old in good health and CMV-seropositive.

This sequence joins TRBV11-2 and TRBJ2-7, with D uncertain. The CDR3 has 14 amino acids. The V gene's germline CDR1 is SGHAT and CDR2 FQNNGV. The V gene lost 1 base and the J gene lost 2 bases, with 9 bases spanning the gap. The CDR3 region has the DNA TGTGCCAGCAGCTTAGGGTTCACGGCCTACGAGCAGTACTTC. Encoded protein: CASSLGFTAYEQYF.

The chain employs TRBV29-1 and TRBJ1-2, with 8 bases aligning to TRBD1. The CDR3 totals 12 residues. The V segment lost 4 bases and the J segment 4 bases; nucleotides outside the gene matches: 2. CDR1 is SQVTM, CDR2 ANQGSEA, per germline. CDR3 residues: CSVGGQGYGYTF. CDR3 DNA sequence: TGCAGCGTTGGTGGACAGGGCTATGGCTACACCTTC.

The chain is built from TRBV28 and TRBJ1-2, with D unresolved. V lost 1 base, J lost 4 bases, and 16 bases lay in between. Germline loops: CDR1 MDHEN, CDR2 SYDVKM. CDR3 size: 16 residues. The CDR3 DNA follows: TGTGCCAGCAGTTTATTCCCCTCGAGGAGACCCTATGGCTACACCTTC. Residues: CASSLFPSRRPYGYTF.

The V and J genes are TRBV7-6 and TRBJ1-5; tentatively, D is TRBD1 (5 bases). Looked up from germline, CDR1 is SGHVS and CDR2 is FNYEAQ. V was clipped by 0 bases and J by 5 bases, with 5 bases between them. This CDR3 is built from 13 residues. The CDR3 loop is CASSLARDQPQHF. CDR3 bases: TGTGCCAGCAGCTTAGCCAGGGATCAGCCCCAGCATTTT.

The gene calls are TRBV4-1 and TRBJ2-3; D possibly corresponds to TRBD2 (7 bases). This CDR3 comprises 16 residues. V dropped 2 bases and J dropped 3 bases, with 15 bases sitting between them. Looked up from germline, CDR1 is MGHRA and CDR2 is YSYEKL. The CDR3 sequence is CASSQLGGGRTDTQYF. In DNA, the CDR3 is TGCGCCAGCAGCCAACTGGGGGGGGGCCGAACAGATACGCAGTATTTT.

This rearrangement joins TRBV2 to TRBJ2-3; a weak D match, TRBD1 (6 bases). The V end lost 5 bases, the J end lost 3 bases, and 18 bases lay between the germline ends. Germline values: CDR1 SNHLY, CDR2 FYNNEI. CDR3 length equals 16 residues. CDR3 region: CASSQGQGRGTDTQYF. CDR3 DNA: TGTGCCAGCAGTCAAGGGCAGGGGAGAGGTACAGATACGCAGTATTTT.

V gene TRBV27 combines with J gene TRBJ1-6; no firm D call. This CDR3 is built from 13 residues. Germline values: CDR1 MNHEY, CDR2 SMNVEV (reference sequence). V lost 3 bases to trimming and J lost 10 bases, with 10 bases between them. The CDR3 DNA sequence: TGTGCCAGCAGTTTGGTTCAGTCATCACCCCTCCACTTT. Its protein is CASSLVQSSPLHF.

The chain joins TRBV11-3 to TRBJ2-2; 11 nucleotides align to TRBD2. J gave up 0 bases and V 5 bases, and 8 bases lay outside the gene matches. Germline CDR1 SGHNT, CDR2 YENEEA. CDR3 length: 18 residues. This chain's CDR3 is CASSPVLAGGANTGELFF. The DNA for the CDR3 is TGTGCCAGCAGCCCTGTGCTAGCGGGGGGCGCGAACACCGGGGAGCTGTTTTTT.

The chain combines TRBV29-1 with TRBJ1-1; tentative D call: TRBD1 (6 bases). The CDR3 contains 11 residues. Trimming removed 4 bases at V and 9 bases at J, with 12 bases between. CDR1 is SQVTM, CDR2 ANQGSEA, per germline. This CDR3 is CSVGEGGKAFF. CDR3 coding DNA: TGCAGCGTTGGAGAGGGGGGGAAAGCTTTCTTT.

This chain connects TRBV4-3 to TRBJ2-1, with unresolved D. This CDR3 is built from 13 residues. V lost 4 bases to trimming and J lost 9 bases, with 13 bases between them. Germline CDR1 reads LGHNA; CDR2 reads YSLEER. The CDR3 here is CASSRRLVSEQFF. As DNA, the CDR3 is TGCGCCAGCAGCCGTAGATTAGTGAGTGAGCAGTTCTTC.

The CDR3 sequence is CASSQNTGELFF. The CDR3 bases are TGTGCCAGCAGTCAAAACACCGGGGAGCTGTTTTTT. The V and J genes are TRBV5-4 and TRBJ2-2; D ambiguous. The germline V and J ends were trimmed by 5 bases and 2 bases, with 4 bases remaining between them. The germline V gene has CDR1 SGHNT and CDR2 YYREEE (reference sequence). The CDR3 sequence is 12 residues long.

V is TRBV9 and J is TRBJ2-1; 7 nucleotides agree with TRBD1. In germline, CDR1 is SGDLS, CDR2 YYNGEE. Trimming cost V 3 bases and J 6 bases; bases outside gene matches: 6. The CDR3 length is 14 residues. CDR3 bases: TGTGCCAGCAGCGATGGGGACAGACCCAATGAGCAGTTCTTC. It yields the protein CASSDGDRPNEQFF.

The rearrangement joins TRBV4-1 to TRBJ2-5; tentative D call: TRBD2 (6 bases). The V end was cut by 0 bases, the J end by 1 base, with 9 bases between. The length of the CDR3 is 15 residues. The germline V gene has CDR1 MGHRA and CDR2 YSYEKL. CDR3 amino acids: CASSQDRDFQETQYF. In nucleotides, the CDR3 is TGCGCCAGCAGCCAAGATCGGGACTTCCAAGAGACCCAGTACTTC.

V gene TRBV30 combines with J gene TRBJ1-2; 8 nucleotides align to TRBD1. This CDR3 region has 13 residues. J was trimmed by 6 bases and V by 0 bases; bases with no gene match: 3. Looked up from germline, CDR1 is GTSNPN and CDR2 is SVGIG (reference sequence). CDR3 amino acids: CAWSVGQGDGYTF. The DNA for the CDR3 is TGTGCCTGGAGTGTAGGACAGGGAGATGGCTACACCTTC. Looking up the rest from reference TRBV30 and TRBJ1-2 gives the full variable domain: SQTIHQWPATLVQPVGSPLSLECTVEGTSNPNLYWYRQAAGRGLQLLFYSVGIGQISSEVPQNLSASRPQDRQFILSSKKLLLSDSGFYLCAWSVGQGDGYTFGSGTRLTVV.

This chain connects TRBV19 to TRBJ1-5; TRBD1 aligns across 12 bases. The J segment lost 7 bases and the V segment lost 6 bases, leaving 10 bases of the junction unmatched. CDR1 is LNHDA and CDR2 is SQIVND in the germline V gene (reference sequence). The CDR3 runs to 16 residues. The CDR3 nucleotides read TGTGCCAGTAGGATAATCCGGGACAGGGGGCAACAGCCCCAGCATTTT. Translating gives CASRIIRDRGQQPQHF.

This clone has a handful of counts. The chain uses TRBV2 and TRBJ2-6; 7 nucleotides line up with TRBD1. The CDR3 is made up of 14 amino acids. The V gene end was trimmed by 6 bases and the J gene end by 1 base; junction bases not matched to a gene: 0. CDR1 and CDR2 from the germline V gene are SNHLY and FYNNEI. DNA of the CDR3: TGTGCCAGCAGGACAGGGTCTGGGGCCAACGTCCTGACTTTC. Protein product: CASRTGSGANVLTF.

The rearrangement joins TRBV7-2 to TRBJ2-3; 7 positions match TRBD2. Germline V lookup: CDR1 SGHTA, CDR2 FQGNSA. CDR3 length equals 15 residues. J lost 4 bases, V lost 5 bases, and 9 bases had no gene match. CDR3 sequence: CASSSNGLAADTQYF. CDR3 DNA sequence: TGTGCCAGCAGCAGTAATGGCCTAGCGGCAGATACGCAGTATTTT.

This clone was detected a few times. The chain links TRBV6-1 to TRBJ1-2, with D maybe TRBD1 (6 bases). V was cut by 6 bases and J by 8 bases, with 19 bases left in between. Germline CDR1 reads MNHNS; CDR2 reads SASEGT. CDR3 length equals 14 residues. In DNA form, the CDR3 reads TGTGCCAGCAGGGAACAGGGAATAAGGGGCGGCTACACCTTC. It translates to CASREQGIRGGYTF.

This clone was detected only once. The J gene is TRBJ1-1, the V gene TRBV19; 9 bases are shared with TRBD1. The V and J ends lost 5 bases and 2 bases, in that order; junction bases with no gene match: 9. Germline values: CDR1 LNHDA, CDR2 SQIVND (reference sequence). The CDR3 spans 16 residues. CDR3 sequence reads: CASSFGTGRGNTEAFF. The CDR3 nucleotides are TGTGCCAGTAGTTTCGGGACAGGGAGAGGAAACACTGAAGCTTTCTTT.

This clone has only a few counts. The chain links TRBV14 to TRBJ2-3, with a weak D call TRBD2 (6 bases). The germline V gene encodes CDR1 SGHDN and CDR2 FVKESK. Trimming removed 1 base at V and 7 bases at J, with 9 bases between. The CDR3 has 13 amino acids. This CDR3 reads CASSQVSGYTQYF. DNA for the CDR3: TGTGCCAGCAGCCAAGTCAGCGGGTATACGCAGTATTTT.